A selection of T cell receptor beta chains follows, all from one sample in a study of blood T cell repertoires in COVID-19. Profiled with immunoSEQ multiplex PCR; TCRdb holds only in-frame clones, not every one. This table has about 410,000 clones, just over 85% appearing once. Material for sequencing was peripheral blood. Source of these receptors: a woman in her 30s with active or convalescent COVID-19. Each CDR3 is given with its conserved first and last residue. A D gene is named only where the DNA matches it firmly. Clone size is shown for a subset of rows, as once, few, many or a class of expanded clone.

TRBJ1-3,TRBV15,17,.,.,CATSRGETDPSGNTIYF,TGTGCCACCAGCAGAGGGGAGACGGACCCCTCTGGAAACACCATATATTTT
TRBJ1-6,TRBV4-1,15,.,TRBD1,CASSTGTGNNSPLHF,TGCGCCAGCAGCACGGGGACAGGGAATAATTCACCCCTCCACTTT
TRBJ1-3,TRBV5-1,15,once,.,CASSLSGNSGNTIYF,TGCGCCAGCAGCTTGAGCGGAAACTCTGGAAACACCATATATTTT
TRBJ1-3,TRBV5-1,16,.,.,CASSIYGGFSGNTIYF,TGCGCCAGCAGCATCTACGGGGGATTCTCTGGAAACACCATATATTTT
TRBJ2-3,TRBV11-2,15,few,.,CASSQNEGERDTQYF,TGTGCCAGCAGCCAGAACGAGGGGGAACGAGATACGCAGTATTTT
TRBJ2-5,TRBV6-2/TRBV6-3,16,once,.,CASSPGPTGYQETQYF,TGTGCCAGCAGCCCCGGCCCCACGGGGTACCAAGAGACCCAGTACTTC
TRBJ1-1,TRBV7-9,14,.,.,CASSQIKGVFEAFF,TGTGCCAGCAGCCAAATTAAAGGGGTGTTTGAAGCTTTCTTT
TRBJ2-1,TRBV18,16,.,TRBD2,CASSPPSSGRYNEQFF,TGTGCCAGCTCACCACCTAGTAGCGGGAGGTACAATGAGCAGTTCTTC
TRBJ1-2,TRBV7-9,16,few,TRBD1,CASSLLSDRGSYGYTF,TGTGCCAGCAGCTTACTATCAGACAGGGGGTCATATGGCTACACCTTC
TRBJ1-6,TRBV28,15,.,.,CASRLILNYNSPLHF,TGTGCCAGCAGGCTTATACTCAACTATAATTCACCCCTCCACTTT
TRBJ1-3,TRBV5-1,20,.,TRBD1,CASSRTGLALETGSGNTIYF,TGCGCCAGCAGCCGGACAGGGCTTGCTCTGGAAACGGGCTCTGGAAACACCATATATTTT
TRBJ1-2,TRBV27,13,.,.,CASSTPGSNGYTF,TGTGCCAGCAGTACCCCGGGATCTAACGGCTACACCTTC
TRBJ2-2,TRBV2,17,.,TRBD2,CASSPGLAGQNTGELFF,TGTGCCAGCAGCCCGGGACTAGCGGGACAGAACACCGGGGAGCTGTTTTTT
TRBJ1-5,TRBV5-1,15,.,.,CASSLTGTQGQPQHF,TGCGCCAGCAGCTTGACAGGGACGCAAGGCCAGCCCCAGCATTTT
TRBJ2-3,TRBV5-1,16,.,.,CASSLELAVSTDTQYF,TGCGCCAGCAGCTTGGAGTTAGCGGTCTCCACAGATACGCAGTATTTT
TRBJ1-2,TRBV5-6,13,.,TRBD1,CASSSGGLEGYTF,TGTGCCAGCAGCTCAGGGGGCCTGGAAGGCTACACCTTC
TRBJ2-5,TRBV5-4,17,.,.,CASSHATSTPKMETQYF,TGTGCCAGCAGCCATGCTACTAGCACTCCAAAGATGGAGACCCAGTACTTC
TRBJ1-1,TRBV11-3,12,.,.,CASSFGRGEAFF,TGTGCCAGCAGCTTTGGGCGGGGTGAAGCTTTCTTT
TRBJ2-5,TRBV5-8,18,.,TRBD2,CASSLLLAGAPGQETQYF,TGTGCCAGCAGCTTGCTCCTAGCGGGAGCCCCGGGGCAAGAGACCCAGTACTTC
TRBJ2-1,TRBV3-1/TRBV3-2,15,.,TRBD2,CASSRGLAGNNEQFF,TGTGCCAGCAGCCGGGGACTAGCGGGGAACAATGAGCAGTTCTTC
TRBJ2-5,TRBV5-1,19,few,TRBD1,CASSLKRDRSQPPGETQYF,TGCGCCAGCAGCTTGAAACGGGACAGGTCTCAACCGCCTGGAGAGACCCAGTACTTC
TRBJ2-3,TRBV18,15,.,.,CASSPGSQGTDTQYF,TGTGCCAGCTCACCAGGTTCGCAGGGCACAGATACGCAGTATTTT
TRBJ1-4,TRBV5-1,15,once,.,CASSPRSGGGEKLFF,TGCGCCAGCAGCCCTCGGAGCGGTGGGGGGGAAAAACTGTTTTTT
TRBJ1-2,TRBV2,13,.,.,CASIPREIYGYTF,TGTGCCAGCATTCCCAGGGAAATCTATGGCTACACCTTC
TRBJ1-5,TRBV4-1,16,.,TRBD1,CASSQDSGGGNQPQHF,TGCGCCAGCAGCCAAGATTCAGGGGGCGGCAATCAGCCCCAGCATTTT
TRBJ2-5,TRBV5-1,16,.,.,CASSPHPSRGEETQYF,TGCGCCAGCAGCCCGCACCCATCCCGCGGAGAAGAGACCCAGTACTTC
TRBJ2-3,TRBV27,15,.,.,CASSFRRESTDTQYF,TGTGCCAGCAGTTTCCGGCGGGAAAGCACAGATACGCAGTATTTT
TRBJ2-1,TRBV19,14,.,TRBD1,CASSPGQGAFEQFF,TGTGCCAGTAGTCCGGGCCAGGGGGCATTTGAGCAGTTCTTC
TRBJ2-5,TRBV6-4,15,.,TRBD2,CASSVSSGGQETQYF,TGTGCCAGCAGTGTATCCAGCGGGGGTCAAGAGACCCAGTACTTC
TRBJ2-1,TRBV7-9,15,.,TRBD1,CASSTPGQGYNEQFF,TGTGCCAGCAGCACGCCGGGACAGGGCTACAATGAGCAGTTCTTC
TRBJ1-1,TRBV12-3/TRBV12-4,13,.,.,CASSWGGETEAFF,TGTGCCAGCAGCTGGGGGGGTGAGACTGAAGCTTTCTTT
TRBJ1-1,TRBV9,17,.,.,CASSVDLQGHSGGEAFF,TGTGCCAGCAGCGTAGATTTGCAGGGGCACTCGGGTGGGGAAGCTTTCTTT
TRBJ1-1,TRBV4-2,15,.,.,CASSQALQGHTEAFF,TGTGCCAGCAGCCAAGCCCTACAGGGCCACACTGAAGCTTTCTTT
TRBJ2-7,TRBV4-1,16,.,.,CASSQAAGTSSYEQYF,TGCGCCAGCAGCCAAGCGGCGGGGACGAGCTCCTACGAGCAGTACTTC
TRBJ2-1,TRBV11-3,14,.,TRBD1,CASSLGTGRNEQFF,TGTGCCAGCAGCTTAGGGACAGGCCGCAATGAGCAGTTCTTC
TRBJ1-2,TRBV18,15,.,TRBD1,CASSPPGQGAFGYTF,TGTGCCAGCTCACCACCGGGACAGGGGGCGTTTGGCTACACCTTC
TRBJ1-2,TRBV29-1,12,.,TRBD1,CSASTGVGGYTF,TGCAGCGCGTCGACAGGGGTGGGCGGCTACACCTTC
TRBJ2-7,TRBV4-1,13,.,.,CASSLGLTYEQYF,TGCGCCAGCAGCCTGGGACTTACCTACGAGCAGTACTTC
TRBJ2-5,TRBV4-2,16,.,TRBD2,CASSQEQAGGWETQYF,TGTGCCAGCAGCCAAGAACAAGCGGGAGGTTGGGAGACCCAGTACTTC
TRBJ1-2,TRBV23-1,12,.,.,CASSQFIYGYTF,TGCGCCAGCAGTCAATTCATCTATGGCTACACCTTC
TRBJ1-2,TRBV2,15,.,TRBD1,CASSLGQGAYYGYTF,TGTGCCAGCAGCTTAGGACAGGGGGCGTACTATGGCTACACCTTC
TRBJ1-5,TRBV19,12,.,.,CASSIAAQPQHF,TGTGCCAGTAGTATTGCGGCTCAGCCCCAGCATTTT
TRBJ2-7,TRBV6-5,12,.,TRBD1,CASSETGGEQYF,TGTGCCAGCAGCGAGACAGGGGGAGAGCAGTACTTC
TRBJ2-2,TRBV6-1,13,.,.,CASSELGAGELFF,TGTGCCAGCAGTGAATTGGGCGCCGGGGAGCTGTTTTTT
TRBJ2-7,TRBV19,13,.,.,CASSPRLRYEQYF,TGTGCCAGTAGTCCCCGACTACGCTACGAGCAGTACTTC
TRBJ1-6,TRBV6-5,15,.,.,CASSYGQTDNSPLHF,TGTGCCAGCAGTTACGGACAGACCGATAATTCACCCCTCCACTTT
TRBJ1-1,TRBV29-1,15,.,TRBD1,CSVVRGQGASTEAFF,TGCAGCGTTGTTAGGGGACAGGGGGCGTCAACTGAAGCTTTCTTT
TRBJ2-1,TRBV11-3,14,.,TRBD2,CASSLALADNEQFF,TGTGCCAGCAGCTTAGCCCTAGCGGACAATGAGCAGTTCTTC
TRBJ1-2,TRBV19,14,few,TRBD1,CASSILQGENGYTF,TGTGCCAGTAGTATACTACAGGGGGAGAATGGCTACACCTTC
TRBJ1-1,TRBV5-1,16,few,TRBD1,CASSLRQGAMNTEAFF,TGCGCCAGCAGCTTGAGGCAGGGGGCGATGAACACTGAAGCTTTCTTT
TRBJ2-3,TRBV2,15,.,.,CASSVGVGATDTQYF,TGTGCCAGCAGTGTCGGGGTGGGGGCGACAGATACGCAGTATTTT
TRBJ2-7,TRBV9,14,.,TRBD2,CASSPTGGALEQYF,TGTGCCAGCAGCCCTACCGGGGGGGCCTTGGAGCAGTACTTC
TRBJ2-7,TRBV11-2,13,.,.,CASSLVGGYEQYF,TGTGCCAGCAGCTTAGTAGGGGGCTACGAGCAGTACTTC
TRBJ2-4,TRBV6-4,15,.,TRBD1,CASSDTAGGVNIQYF,TGTGCCAGCAGTGACACCGCAGGGGGCGTAAACATTCAGTACTTC
TRBJ2-5,TRBV3-1/TRBV3-2,15,.,TRBD2,CASRYDRDYRGTQYF,TGTGCCAGCAGATATGACCGGGACTACCGTGGAACCCAGTACTTC
TRBJ2-3,TRBV7-9,17,.,TRBD2,CASSRTSGSPRLDTQYF,TGTGCCAGCAGCCGGACTAGCGGGAGTCCCCGCCTGGATACGCAGTATTTT
TRBJ1-2,TRBV5-1,13,.,TRBD1,CASSLDRANGYTF,TGCGCCAGCAGCCTCGACAGGGCGAATGGCTACACCTTC
TRBJ1-5,TRBV6-5,13,once,.,CASRRAINQPQHF,TGTGCCAGCAGGCGGGCGATCAATCAGCCCCAGCATTTT